Below, 2 T cell receptor beta chains from the same sample are listed, as sequenced in a study of T cells in Graves' hyperthyroidism and ophthalmopathy. Using RNA transcripts as the source, TCR beta CDR3 regions were amplified. The primer set for the first-round RT-PCR of the TCR CDR3 was HTBI. TCRdb fed the multiplex PCR reads into MiXCR, producing one record per CDR3 protein. The table records roughly 510,000 distinct CDR3 sequences, around 50% of them present only once. Sequenced: peripheral blood or thyroid tissue (not recorded which). The source of these receptors is an adult woman with Graves' disease, either hyperthyroidism or ophthalmopathy (not recorded which).

The J gene is TRBJ1-5, the V gene TRBV10-3; D remains unclear. Germline V gene sequence: CDR1 ENHRY, CDR2 SYGVKD. The ends were cut back, 6 bases at V and 11 bases at J, with 23 bases in the middle. The CDR3 runs to 15 residues. The CDR3 sequence: CAIRSGGVGQETQHF. The CDR3 bases are TGTGCCATCAGGTCCGGCGGGGTTGGGCAAGAGACCCAGCATTTT.

The J gene is TRBJ2-7, the V gene TRBV5-1; TRBD2 agrees at 8 bases. The J segment lost 5 bases and the V segment lost 7 bases, leaving 8 bases of the junction unmatched. CDR3 size: 13 residues. The germline V gene encodes CDR1 SGHRS and CDR2 YFSETQ. The DNA for the CDR3 is TGCGCCAGCTCGGCTAGCGGGTTCCACGAGCAGTACTTC. This codes for CASSASGFHEQYF.